A selection of T cell receptor beta chains follows, all from one sample in a study of long-term antiretroviral therapy in people with HIV. Produced via immunoSEQ multiplex PCR; TCRdb's table is partial and in-frame only. The repertoire includes 25,000 to 35,000 clones, 70% to 90% of them detected once, and roughly 3.9% sits in the top ten. This specimen was unsorted PBMCs, taken 1.8 years after starting antiretroviral therapy. These receptors all come from a woman aged 18-30 years with HIV. The CDR3 runs from the conserved cysteine through the conserved F or W.

j_gene: TRBJ1-1
v_gene: TRBV5-6
CDR3aa: CASSWTGWNTEAFF

j_gene: TRBJ1-3
v_gene: TRBV12-5
CDR3aa: CASEPGQGDGGGNTIYF

j_gene: TRBJ1-4
v_gene: TRBV18
CDR3aa: CASSQTSRRQNNEKLFF

j_gene: TRBJ2-6
v_gene: TRBV28
CDR3aa: CASSPNNRGANVLTF

j_gene: TRBJ2-7
v_gene: TRBV19
CDR3aa: CASSIGHGDYEQYF

j_gene: TRBJ2-3
v_gene: TRBV5-1
CDR3aa: CASSTGLAFGTDTQYF

j_gene: TRBJ1-3
v_gene: TRBV7-2
CDR3aa: CASSLVPVSGNTIYF

j_gene: TRBJ1-1
v_gene: TRBV7-2
CDR3aa: CASSLVYRNTEAFF

j_gene: TRBJ2-6
v_gene: TRBV2
CDR3aa: CASREDNSGANVLTF

j_gene: TRBJ2-2
v_gene: TRBV27
CDR3aa: CASSSSGGELFF

j_gene: TRBJ1-5
v_gene: TRBV5-8
CDR3aa: CASSLEAFQHF

j_gene: TRBJ2-7
v_gene: TRBV27
CDR3aa: CASSNHRAGDYEQYF

j_gene: TRBJ2-7
v_gene: TRBV9
CDR3aa: CASSVGGGRGSYEQYF

j_gene: TRBJ2-7
v_gene: TRBV27
CDR3aa: CASSSPVDSGHSYEQYF

j_gene: TRBJ1-1
v_gene: TRBV4-3
CDR3aa: CASSRGTEAFF

j_gene: TRBJ1-1
v_gene: TRBV27
CDR3aa: CASRPGLGTEAFF

j_gene: TRBJ2-5
v_gene: TRBV5-4
CDR3aa: CASSLWGSGVGLETQYF

j_gene: TRBJ2-7
v_gene: TRBV25-1
CDR3aa: CASSELRGRPNEQYF

j_gene: TRBJ2-5
v_gene: TRBV2
CDR3aa: CASSGTGMFETQYF

j_gene: TRBJ2-2
v_gene: TRBV1
CDR3aa: CTSSHRSQPGELFF

j_gene: TRBJ2-7
v_gene: TRBV9
CDR3aa: CASSVGDRGDEQYF

j_gene: TRBJ2-7
v_gene: TRBV5-4
CDR3aa: CASSRGNREGEQYF

j_gene: TRBJ2-1
v_gene: TRBV7-9
CDR3aa: CASSLVEGGEQFF

j_gene: TRBJ1-3
v_gene: TRBV28
CDR3aa: CASDSPESNTIYF

j_gene: TRBJ2-7
v_gene: TRBV5-1
CDR3aa: CASSHGAASDYEQYF

j_gene: TRBJ2-7
v_gene: TRBV28
CDR3aa: CASSSLTWGPTYEQYF

j_gene: TRBJ2-2
v_gene: TRBV5-1
CDR3aa: CASSLVVARELFF

j_gene: TRBJ2-2
v_gene: TRBV7-6
CDR3aa: CASSLNLGRGRIGELFF

j_gene: TRBJ2-2
v_gene: TRBV7-3
CDR3aa: CASSLKTPGLAGNTGELFF

j_gene: TRBJ1-1
v_gene: TRBV6-5
CDR3aa: CASSYSDSLNTEAFF

j_gene: TRBJ2-1
v_gene: TRBV27
CDR3aa: CASSLSLGALGEQFF

j_gene: TRBJ2-5
v_gene: TRBV27
CDR3aa: CASSRRTSGSRMETQYF

j_gene: TRBJ2-2
v_gene: TRBV5-1
CDR3aa: CASSNPTSGELFF

j_gene: TRBJ2-5
v_gene: TRBV5-4
CDR3aa: CASSSEEQETQYF

j_gene: TRBJ1-1
v_gene: TRBV5-4
CDR3aa: CASSTGTPNTEAFF

j_gene: TRBJ2-7
v_gene: TRBV5-6
CDR3aa: CASSTGGSYEQYF

j_gene: TRBJ1-1
v_gene: TRBV5-4
CDR3aa: CASSLWDALGDTEAFF

j_gene: TRBJ2-7
v_gene: TRBV28
CDR3aa: CASSLRAPGEEQYF

j_gene: TRBJ1-2
v_gene: TRBV4-1
CDR3aa: CASSSRQGGGYGYTF

j_gene: TRBJ1-1
v_gene: TRBV7-9
CDR3aa: CASSIPTGVAAEAFF

j_gene: TRBJ2-2
v_gene: TRBV7-3
CDR3aa: CASSPRQAGGATGELFF

j_gene: TRBJ2-7
v_gene: TRBV4-3
CDR3aa: CASSQEAKGASYEQYF

j_gene: TRBJ2-2
v_gene: TRBV28
CDR3aa: CASEPRTEGTGELFF

j_gene: TRBJ2-7
v_gene: TRBV21-1
CDR3aa: CASSKSGRIYEQYF

j_gene: TRBJ2-7
v_gene: TRBV7-8
CDR3aa: CASRPHPGQDYEQYF

j_gene: TRBJ2-3
v_gene: TRBV10-3
CDR3aa: CAISAGTYRTDTQYF

j_gene: TRBJ1-1
v_gene: TRBV18
CDR3aa: CASSLQGTGTEAFF

j_gene: TRBJ2-1
v_gene: TRBV4-1
CDR3aa: CASSQDSGHYNEQFF

j_gene: TRBJ2-7
v_gene: TRBV9
CDR3aa: CASSMGDRVLEQYF

j_gene: TRBJ2-7
v_gene: TRBV6-1
CDR3aa: CASSEAGTVSYEQYF

j_gene: TRBJ1-2
v_gene: TRBV7-6
CDR3aa: CASSLDRLAPEDGYTF

j_gene: TRBJ2-5
v_gene: TRBV7-9
CDR3aa: CASSWLTGEETQYF

j_gene: TRBJ2-7
v_gene: TRBV5-4
CDR3aa: CASSPYRGFSYEQYF

j_gene: TRBJ1-2
v_gene: TRBV19
CDR3aa: CASSIAGDGYTF

j_gene: TRBJ1-1
v_gene: TRBV7-9
CDR3aa: CASSPPRRLNTEAFF

j_gene: TRBJ2-7
v_gene: TRBV4-3
CDR3aa: CASSSRRGASSYEQYF

j_gene: TRBJ2-7
v_gene: TRBV5-5
CDR3aa: CASSLEGATRVYEQYF

j_gene: TRBJ1-3
v_gene: TRBV28
CDR3aa: CASSLGPNSGNTIYF

j_gene: TRBJ2-2
v_gene: TRBV5-1
CDR3aa: CASNPRVGTDGGELFF

j_gene: TRBJ1-4
v_gene: TRBV4-3
CDR3aa: CASSQQGAANEKLFF